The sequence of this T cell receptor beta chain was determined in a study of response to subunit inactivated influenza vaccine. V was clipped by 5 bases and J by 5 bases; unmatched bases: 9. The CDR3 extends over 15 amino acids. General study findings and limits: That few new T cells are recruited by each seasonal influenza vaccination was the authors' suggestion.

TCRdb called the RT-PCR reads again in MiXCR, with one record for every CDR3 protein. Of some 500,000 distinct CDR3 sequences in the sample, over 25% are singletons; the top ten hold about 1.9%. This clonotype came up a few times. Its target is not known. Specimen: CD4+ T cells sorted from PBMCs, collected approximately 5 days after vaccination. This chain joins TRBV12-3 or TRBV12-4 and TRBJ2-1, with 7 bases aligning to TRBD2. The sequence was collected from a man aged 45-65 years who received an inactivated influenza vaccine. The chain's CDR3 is CASSPGAGTNNEQFF. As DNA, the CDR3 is TGTGCCAGCAGTCCGGGAGCGGGAACTAACAATGAGCAGTTCTTC.